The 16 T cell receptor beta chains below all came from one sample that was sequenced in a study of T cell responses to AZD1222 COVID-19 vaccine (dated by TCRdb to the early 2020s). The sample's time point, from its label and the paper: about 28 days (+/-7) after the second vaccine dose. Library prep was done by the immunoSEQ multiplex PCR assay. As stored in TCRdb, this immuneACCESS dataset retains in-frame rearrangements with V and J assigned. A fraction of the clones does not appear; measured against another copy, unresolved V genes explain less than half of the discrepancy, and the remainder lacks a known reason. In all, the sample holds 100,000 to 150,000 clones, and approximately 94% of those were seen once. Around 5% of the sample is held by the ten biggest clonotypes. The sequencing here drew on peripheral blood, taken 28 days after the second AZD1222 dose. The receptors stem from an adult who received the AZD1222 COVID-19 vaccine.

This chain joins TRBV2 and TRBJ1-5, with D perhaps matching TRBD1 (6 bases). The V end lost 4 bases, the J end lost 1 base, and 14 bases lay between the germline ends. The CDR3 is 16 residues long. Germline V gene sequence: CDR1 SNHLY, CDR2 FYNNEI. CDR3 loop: CASSGALGGSNQPQHF. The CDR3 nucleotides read TGTGCCAGCAGTGGGGCACTAGGGGGGAGCAATCAGCCCCAGCATTTT.

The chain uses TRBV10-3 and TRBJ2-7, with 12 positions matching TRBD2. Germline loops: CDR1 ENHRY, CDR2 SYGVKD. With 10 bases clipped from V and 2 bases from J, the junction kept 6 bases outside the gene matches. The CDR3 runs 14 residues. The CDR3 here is CASASSGGAYEQYF. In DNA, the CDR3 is TGTGCCAGCGCCTCTAGCGGGGGGGCCTACGAGCAGTACTTC.

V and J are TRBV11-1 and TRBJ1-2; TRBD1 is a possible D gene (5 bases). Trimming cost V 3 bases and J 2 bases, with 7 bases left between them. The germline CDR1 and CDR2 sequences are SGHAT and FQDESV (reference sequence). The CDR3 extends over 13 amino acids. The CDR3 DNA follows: TGTGCCAGCAGCTTCGGGGCGAACTATGGCTACACCTTC. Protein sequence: CASSFGANYGYTF.

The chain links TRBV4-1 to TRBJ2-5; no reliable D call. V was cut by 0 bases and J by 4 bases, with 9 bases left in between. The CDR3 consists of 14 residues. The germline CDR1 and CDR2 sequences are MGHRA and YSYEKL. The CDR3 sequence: CASSQEASPETQYF. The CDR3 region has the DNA TGCGCCAGCAGCCAAGAAGCTTCCCCAGAGACCCAGTACTTC.

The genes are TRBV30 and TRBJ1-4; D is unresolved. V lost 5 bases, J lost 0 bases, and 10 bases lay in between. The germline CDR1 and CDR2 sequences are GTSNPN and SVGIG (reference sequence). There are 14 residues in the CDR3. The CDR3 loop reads CAWGSGATNEKLFF. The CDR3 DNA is TGTGCCTGGGGTTCGGGTGCAACTAATGAAAAACTGTTTTTT. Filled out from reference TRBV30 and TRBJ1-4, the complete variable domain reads SQTIHQWPATLVQPVGSPLSLECTVEGTSNPNLYWYRQAAGRGLQLLFYSVGIGQISSEVPQNLSASRPQDRQFILSSKKLLLSDSGFYLCAWGSGATNEKLFFGSGTQLSVL.

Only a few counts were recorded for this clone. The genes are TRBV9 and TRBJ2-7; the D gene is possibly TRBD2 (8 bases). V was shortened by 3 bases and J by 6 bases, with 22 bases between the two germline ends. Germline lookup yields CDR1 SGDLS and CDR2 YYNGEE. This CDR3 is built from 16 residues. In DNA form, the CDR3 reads TGTGCCAGCAGCGCGGGGGGGGACAGCGGATCTTCCGAGCAGTACTTC. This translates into CASSAGGDSGSSEQYF.

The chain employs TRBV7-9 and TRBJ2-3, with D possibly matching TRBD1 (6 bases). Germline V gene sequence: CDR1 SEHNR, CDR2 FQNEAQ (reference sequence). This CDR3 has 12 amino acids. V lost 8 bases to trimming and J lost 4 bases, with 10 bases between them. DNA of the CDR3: TGTGCCAGCCTGGACAGTTCAGATACGCAGTATTTT. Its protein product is CASLDSSDTQYF.

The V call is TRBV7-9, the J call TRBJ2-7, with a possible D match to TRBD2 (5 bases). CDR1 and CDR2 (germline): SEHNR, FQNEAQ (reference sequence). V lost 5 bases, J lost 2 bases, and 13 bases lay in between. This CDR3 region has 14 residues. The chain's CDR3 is CASSPTGFTYEQYF. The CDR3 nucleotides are TGTGCCAGCAGCCCTACGGGATTCACCTACGAGCAGTACTTC.

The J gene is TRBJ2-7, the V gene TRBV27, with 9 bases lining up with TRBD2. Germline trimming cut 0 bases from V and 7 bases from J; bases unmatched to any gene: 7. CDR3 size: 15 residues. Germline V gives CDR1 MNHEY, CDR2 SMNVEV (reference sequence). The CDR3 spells CASSLSRLAVAEQYF. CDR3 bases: TGTGCCAGCAGTTTATCGAGACTAGCGGTGGCTGAGCAGTACTTC.

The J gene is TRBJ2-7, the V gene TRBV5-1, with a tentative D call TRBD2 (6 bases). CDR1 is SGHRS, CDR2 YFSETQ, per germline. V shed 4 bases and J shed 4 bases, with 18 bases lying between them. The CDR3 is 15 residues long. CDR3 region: CASSPGGGSPYEQYF. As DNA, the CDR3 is TGCGCCAGCAGCCCCGGGGGAGGATCTCCGTACGAGCAGTACTTC. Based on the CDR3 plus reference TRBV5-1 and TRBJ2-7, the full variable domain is KAGVTQTPRYLIKTRGQQVTLSCSPISGHRSVSWYQQTPGQGLQFLFEYFSETQRNKGNFPGRFSGRQFSNSRSEMNVSTLELGDSALYLCASSPGGGSPYEQYFGPGTRLTVT.

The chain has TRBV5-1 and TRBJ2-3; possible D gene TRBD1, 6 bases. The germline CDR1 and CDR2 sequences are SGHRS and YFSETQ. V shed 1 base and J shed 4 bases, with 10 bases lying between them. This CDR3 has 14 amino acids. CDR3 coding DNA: TGCGCCAGCAGCTTGCAGGGGCAGGCAGATACGCAGTATTTT. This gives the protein CASSLQGQADTQYF.

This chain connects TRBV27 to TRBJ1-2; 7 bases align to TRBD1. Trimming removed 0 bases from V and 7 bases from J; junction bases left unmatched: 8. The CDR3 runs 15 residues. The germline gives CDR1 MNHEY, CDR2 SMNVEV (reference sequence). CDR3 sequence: CASSLSGTAIFGYTF. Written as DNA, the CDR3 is TGTGCCAGCAGTTTATCCGGGACAGCCATTTTTGGCTACACCTTC.

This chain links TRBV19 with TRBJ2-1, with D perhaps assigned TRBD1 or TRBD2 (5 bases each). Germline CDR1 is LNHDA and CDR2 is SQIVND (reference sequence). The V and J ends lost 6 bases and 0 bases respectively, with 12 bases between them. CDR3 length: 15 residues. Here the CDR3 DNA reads TGTGCCAGTAGCCTGGGGGTTGGCTCCTACAATGAGCAGTTCTTC. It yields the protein CASSLGVGSYNEQFF.

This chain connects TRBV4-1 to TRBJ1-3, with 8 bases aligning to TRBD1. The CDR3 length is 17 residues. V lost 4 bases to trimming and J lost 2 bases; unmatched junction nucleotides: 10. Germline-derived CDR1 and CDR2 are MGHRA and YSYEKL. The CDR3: CASSLIYGQGPGNTIYF. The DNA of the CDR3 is TGCGCCAGCAGCCTTATTTATGGACAGGGCCCTGGAAACACCATATATTTT.

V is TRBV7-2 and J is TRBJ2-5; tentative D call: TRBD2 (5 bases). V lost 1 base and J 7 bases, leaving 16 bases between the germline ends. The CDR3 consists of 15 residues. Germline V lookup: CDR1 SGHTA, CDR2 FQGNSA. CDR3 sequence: CASSLGGSGRRTQYF. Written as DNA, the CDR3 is TGTGCCAGCAGCTTAGGCGGGTCAGGAAGGAGGACCCAGTACTTC.

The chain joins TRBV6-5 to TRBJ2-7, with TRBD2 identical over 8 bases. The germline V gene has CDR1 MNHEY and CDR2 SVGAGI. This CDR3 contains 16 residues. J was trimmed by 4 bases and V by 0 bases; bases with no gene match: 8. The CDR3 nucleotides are TGTGCCAGCAGTTACTCGTTCGGGGGGGTGTTGTACGAGCAGTACTTC. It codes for CASSYSFGGVLYEQYF.